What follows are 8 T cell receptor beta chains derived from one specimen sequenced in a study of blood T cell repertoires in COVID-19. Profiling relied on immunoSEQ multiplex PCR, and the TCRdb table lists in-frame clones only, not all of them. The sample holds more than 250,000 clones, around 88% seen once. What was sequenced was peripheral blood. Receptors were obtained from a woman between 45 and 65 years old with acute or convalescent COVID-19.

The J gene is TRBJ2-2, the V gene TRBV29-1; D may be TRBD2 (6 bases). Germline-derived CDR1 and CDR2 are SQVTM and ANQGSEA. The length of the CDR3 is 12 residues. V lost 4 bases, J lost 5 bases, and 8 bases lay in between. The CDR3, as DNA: TGCAGCGTTGGGGCGGGAACCGGGGAGCTGTTTTTT. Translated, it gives CSVGAGTGELFF.

CDR3 coding DNA: TGTGCCAGCAGTTTATTGGGACAGGGGGCCCACGAGCAGTACTTC. Translation gives CASSLLGQGAHEQYF. The chain combines TRBV27 with TRBJ2-7, with 12 bases aligning to TRBD1. In germline, CDR1 is MNHEY, CDR2 SMNVEV (reference sequence). With 1 base clipped from V and 5 bases from J, the junction kept 3 bases outside the gene matches. The CDR3 has 15 amino acids.

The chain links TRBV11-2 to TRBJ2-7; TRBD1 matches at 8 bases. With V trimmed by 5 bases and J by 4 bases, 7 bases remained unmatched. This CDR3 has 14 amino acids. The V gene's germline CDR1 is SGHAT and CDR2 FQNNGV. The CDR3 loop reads CASSPWTGMYEQYF. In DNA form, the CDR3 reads TGTGCCAGCAGCCCCTGGACAGGGATGTACGAGCAGTACTTC.

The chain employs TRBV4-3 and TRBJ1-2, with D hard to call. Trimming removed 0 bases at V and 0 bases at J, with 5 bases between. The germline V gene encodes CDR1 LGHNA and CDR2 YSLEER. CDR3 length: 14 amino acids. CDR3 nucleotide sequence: TGCGCCAGCAGCCAAGAAAGAGCTAACTATGGCTACACCTTC. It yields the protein CASSQERANYGYTF.

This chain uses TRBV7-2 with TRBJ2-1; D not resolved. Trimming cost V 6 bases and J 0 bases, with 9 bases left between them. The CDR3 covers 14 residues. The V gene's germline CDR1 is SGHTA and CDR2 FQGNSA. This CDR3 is CASRSRSSYNEQFF. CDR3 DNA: TGTGCCAGCAGATCGCGGAGCTCCTACAATGAGCAGTTCTTC. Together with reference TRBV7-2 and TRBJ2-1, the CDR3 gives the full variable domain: GAGVSQSPSNKVTEKGKDVELRCDPISGHTALYWYRQSLGQGLEFLIYFQGNSAPDKSGLPSDRFSAERTGGSVSTLTIQRTQQEDSAVYLCASRSRSSYNEQFFGPGTRLTVL.

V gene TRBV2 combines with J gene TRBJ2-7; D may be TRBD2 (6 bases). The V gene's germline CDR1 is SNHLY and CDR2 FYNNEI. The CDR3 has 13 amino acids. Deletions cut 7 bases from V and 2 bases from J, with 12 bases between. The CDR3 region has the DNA TGTGCCAGCATCTTGGAGGGTACCTACGAGCAGTACTTC. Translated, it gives CASILEGTYEQYF.

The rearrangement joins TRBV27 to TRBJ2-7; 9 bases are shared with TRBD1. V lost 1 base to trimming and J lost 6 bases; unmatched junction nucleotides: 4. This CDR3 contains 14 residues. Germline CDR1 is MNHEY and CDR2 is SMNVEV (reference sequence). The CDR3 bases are TGTGCCAGCAGTTTATGGGGACAGGGAGGCGAGCAGTACTTC. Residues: CASSLWGQGGEQYF.

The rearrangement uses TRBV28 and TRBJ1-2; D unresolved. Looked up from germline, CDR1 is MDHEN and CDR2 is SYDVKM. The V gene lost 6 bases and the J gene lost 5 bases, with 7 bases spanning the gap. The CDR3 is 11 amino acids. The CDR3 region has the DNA TGTGCCAGCAGCTCCTCGTATGGCTACACCTTC. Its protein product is CASSSSYGYTF.